This passage covers 31 T cell receptor beta chains from one sample sequenced in a study of Ad26.COV2.S vaccination and SARS-CoV-2 variants (dated by TCRdb to the early 2020s). The library was made by the immunoSEQ multiplex PCR assay. The table comes from immuneACCESS by way of TCRdb, which keeps in-frame sequences with V and J called. Part of the clones is missing from these tables; in studies checked, under half for an unresolved V gene and the rest for unknown reasons. The sample records a few hundred thousand clones, roughly 80% of which are singletons. The ten largest make up roughly 7.4% of the sample. The treatment or condition label, read with the paper, signifies: around 19 received Ad26.COV2.S at low or high dose, single or two shots; about 5 received placebo; per-sample allocation not given. Repertoires of vaccine and placebo recipients were sequenced from samples collected on day 63 after the first injection.

The material was peripheral blood, obtained in a trial of Ad26.COV2.S vaccine versus placebo. These receptors all stem from a person between 18 and 59 years old who received the Ad26.COV2.S COVID-19 vaccine or a placebo.

This sequence joins TRBV4-1 and TRBJ1-1; D is unresolved. In germline, CDR1 is MGHRA, CDR2 YSYEKL. The CDR3 sequence is 15 residues long. The V gene lost 4 bases and the J gene lost 7 bases, with 19 bases spanning the gap. For the CDR3, the DNA is TGCGCCAGCAGCCGGACGGAAGGAGGTCAAGGTGAAGCTTTCTTT. Its protein product is CASSRTEGGQGEAFF.

The genes are TRBV2 and TRBJ1-6; the D is unclear. V was trimmed by 3 bases and J by 7 bases, leaving 10 bases between them. The germline CDR1 and CDR2 sequences are SNHLY and FYNNEI. This CDR3 region has 14 residues. The CDR3 sequence: CASSDGWSNSPLHF. DNA of the CDR3: TGTGCCAGCAGTGACGGGTGGTCGAATTCACCCCTCCACTTT.

The chain is built from TRBV6-6 and TRBJ1-2; D call uncertain. Germline V lookup: CDR1 MNHNY, CDR2 SVGAGI (reference sequence). The CDR3 extends over 11 amino acids. The V gene lost 6 bases and the J gene lost 7 bases, with 9 bases spanning the gap. CDR3 residues: CASRGSGGYTF. The CDR3, as DNA: TGTGCCAGCAGGGGCTCTGGTGGCTACACCTTC.

The chain recombines TRBV5-1 with TRBJ2-2; D unclear. Germline CDR1 SGHRS, CDR2 YFSETQ. The CDR3 has 15 amino acids. V lost 5 bases and J 4 bases, leaving 15 bases between the germline ends. In DNA form, the CDR3 reads TGCGCCAGCAGAGTTGCTCTGACGGGCACCGGGGAGCTGTTTTTT. It is translated as CASRVALTGTGELFF.

This chain joins TRBV6-5 and TRBJ2-1, with TRBD2 identical over 9 bases. The CDR3 is 16 amino acids. Trimming removed 2 bases from V and 2 bases from J; junction bases left unmatched: 4. Germline CDR1 and CDR2: MNHEY and SVGAGI. The CDR3 spells CASSYTAGGPYNEQFF. CDR3 nucleotide sequence: TGTGCCAGCAGTTACACGGCGGGAGGGCCCTACAATGAGCAGTTCTTC.

As DNA, the CDR3 is TGCAGTGCTAGTTGGAGTTTGCAGTTAGAGACCCAGTACTTC. It specifies CSASWSLQLETQYF. The chain employs TRBV20-1 and TRBJ2-5; D not resolved. Trimming pared 3 bases from V and 4 bases from J, leaving 15 bases between. Germline-derived CDR1 and CDR2 are DFQATT and SNEGSKA (reference sequence). The CDR3 is made up of 14 amino acids.

The rearrangement joins TRBV7-3 to TRBJ2-1; 11 nucleotides align to TRBD2. This CDR3 contains 15 residues. Germline V lookup: CDR1 SGHTA, CDR2 FQGTGA. V shed 3 bases and J 5 bases; nucleotides not matched to a gene: 3. The CDR3 nucleotides read TGTGCCAGCAGCTTTAGCGGGGGGGCCCACAATGAGCAGTTCTTC. As protein: CASSFSGGAHNEQFF.

The CDR3 protein is CASSLIPGSSYEQYF. In nucleotides, the CDR3 is TGTGCCAGCAGCTTAATCCCCGGGTCCTCCTACGAGCAGTACTTC. The chain is built from TRBV13 and TRBJ2-7; the D is unclear. The V gene lost 2 bases and the J gene lost 0 bases, with 11 bases spanning the gap. The CDR3 runs to 15 residues. The germline CDR1 and CDR2 sequences are PRHDT and FYEKMQ (reference sequence).

This clone was recorded only once. The chain has TRBV6-6 and TRBJ2-6, with D perhaps TRBD2 (7 bases). The CDR3 loop spans 19 amino acids. Deletions cut 5 bases from V and 0 bases from J, with 20 bases between. Germline CDR1 MNHNY, CDR2 SVGAGI (reference sequence). The DNA of the CDR3 is TGTGCCAGCAGTCCAGGGCGGGGGCCGGTACACTCTGGGGCCAACGTCCTGACTTTC. Protein sequence: CASSPGRGPVHSGANVLTF.

V usage is TRBV2 and J usage is TRBJ2-1; tentative D call: TRBD1 (6 bases). The germline V gene encodes CDR1 SNHLY and CDR2 FYNNEI. The V gene lost 2 bases and the J gene lost 4 bases, with 12 bases spanning the gap. The CDR3 length is 15 residues. The CDR3, as DNA: TGTGCCAGCAGTGAACGTGGGGGCCCATACAATGAGCAGTTCTTC. This gives the protein CASSERGGPYNEQFF.

The chain is built from TRBV7-2 and TRBJ2-3, with 9 bases matching TRBD2. Germline V gene lookup returns CDR1 SGHTA and CDR2 FQGNSA. The CDR3 covers 16 residues. Germline trimming cut 7 bases from V and 4 bases from J; bases unmatched to any gene: 12. The CDR3, as DNA: TGTGCCAGCACCTCGAGGCAGCGGGGGGCCCCAGATACGCAGTATTTT. It yields the protein CASTSRQRGAPDTQYF.

The table lists this clone with a few counts. The CDR3 here is CASRPFSGRPGDTQYF. The CDR3 region has the DNA TGTGCCAGCAGACCGTTTAGCGGGAGGCCCGGAGATACGCAGTATTTT. V and J are TRBV14 and TRBJ2-3, with TRBD2 matching 10 bases. This CDR3 is 16 amino acids long. Germline V gene data show CDR1 as SGHDN and CDR2 as FVKESK. The V and J ends lost 6 bases and 5 bases, in that order; junction bases with no gene match: 11.

The chain couples TRBV7-3 to TRBJ2-7, with D unresolved. CDR3 length: 12 amino acids. Germline CDR1 is SGHTA and CDR2 is FQGTGA. V lost 4 bases and J 0 bases, leaving 4 bases between the germline ends. This chain's CDR3 is CASSSVSYEQYF. Here the CDR3 DNA reads TGTGCCAGCAGCTCCGTCTCCTACGAGCAGTACTTC.

The rearrangement uses TRBV6-6 and TRBJ2-3; possible D gene TRBD2, 6 bases. V was cut by 4 bases and J by 3 bases, with 17 bases left in between. CDR1 is MNHNY, CDR2 SVGAGI, per germline (reference sequence). The CDR3 consists of 16 residues. The CDR3 protein is CASSFDGDGRTDTQYF. CDR3 nucleotide sequence: TGTGCCAGCAGTTTTGACGGAGATGGGAGGACAGATACGCAGTATTTT.

CDR3 region: CASSRSQRDSPLHF. The DNA of the CDR3 is TGTGCCAGCAGCCGGAGCCAAAGGGATTCACCCCTCCACTTT. The rearrangement uses TRBV7-9 and TRBJ1-6, with D unresolved. Germline-derived CDR1 and CDR2 are SEHNR and FQNEAQ (reference sequence). Trimming shortened V by 5 bases and J by 8 bases, and 13 bases separated the two germline ends. This CDR3 has 14 residues. Based on the CDR3 plus reference TRBV7-9 and TRBJ1-6, the full variable domain is DTGVSQNPRHKITKRGQNVTFRCDPISEHNRLYWYRQTLGQGPEFLTYFQNEAQLEKSRLLSDRFSAERPKGSFSTLEIQRTEQGDSAMYLCASSRSQRDSPLHFGNGTRLTVT.

The rearrangement uses TRBV29-1 and TRBJ2-7; D is undetermined. The CDR3 length is 12 residues. Germline lookup yields CDR1 SQVTM and CDR2 ANQGSEA. V lost 4 bases to trimming and J lost 2 bases, with 9 bases between them. The CDR3 reads CSVGPAPYEQYF. The CDR3 DNA follows: TGCAGCGTTGGCCCTGCGCCCTACGAGCAGTACTTC.

The J gene is TRBJ1-2, the V gene TRBV6-4; D is unresolved. The germline V and J ends were trimmed by 5 bases and 2 bases, with 9 bases remaining between them. The CDR3 runs to 13 residues. Germline CDR1 MRHNA, CDR2 SNTAGT. CDR3 DNA: TGTGCCAGCAGTCACGGAGGGAACTATGGCTACACCTTC. Amino acids: CASSHGGNYGYTF.

This clone was counted a few times. V usage is TRBV30 and J usage is TRBJ1-1; D is unresolved. The CDR3 sequence is 12 residues long. Germline-derived CDR1 and CDR2 are GTSNPN and SVGIG (reference sequence). V was shortened by 3 bases and J by 3 bases, with 8 bases between the two germline ends. CDR3 DNA sequence: TGTGCCTGGAGCCGAACCCACACTGAAGCTTTCTTT. Its translation: CAWSRTHTEAFF.

The V call is TRBV5-1, the J call TRBJ2-3; tentative D call: TRBD2 (7 bases). Trimming shortened V by 2 bases and J by 3 bases, and 22 bases separated the two germline ends. The CDR3 runs to 18 residues. CDR1 is SGHRS and CDR2 is YFSETQ in the germline V gene. The CDR3: CASSFPRGARSRTDTQYF. In DNA, the CDR3 is TGCGCCAGCAGCTTTCCTCGGGGGGCCAGGTCGCGGACAGATACGCAGTATTTT.

The CDR3 loop reads CASSLTWGYEQYF. The DNA of the CDR3 is TGTGCCAGCAGTTTAACGTGGGGCTACGAGCAGTACTTC. The chain joins TRBV27 to TRBJ2-7; unclear D gene. With 2 bases removed from V and 3 bases from J, the gap between germline ends came to 8 bases. CDR1 is MNHEY, CDR2 SMNVEV, per germline (reference sequence). This CDR3 comprises 13 residues.

V and J are TRBV7-2 and TRBJ2-2; D is ambiguous. This CDR3 region has 14 residues. The V end was cut by 7 bases, the J end by 2 bases, with 11 bases between. Germline loops: CDR1 SGHTA, CDR2 FQGNSA. Written as DNA, the CDR3 is TGTGCCAGCAAACGCTACCAAAACACCGGGGAGCTGTTTTTT. Translation gives CASKRYQNTGELFF.

This clone was found a few times. The chain couples TRBV7-2 to TRBJ2-3; D is undetermined. Trimming shortened V by 5 bases and J by 2 bases, and 5 bases separated the two germline ends. CDR1 SGHTA and CDR2 FQGNSA come from the germline V gene. CDR3 length equals 12 residues. CDR3 DNA sequence: TGTGCCAGCAGCCCCTACACAGATACGCAGTATTTT. Amino acids: CASSPYTDTQYF.

The V call is TRBV7-2, the J call TRBJ1-2; D is undetermined. V lost 2 bases to trimming and J lost 3 bases, with 7 bases between them. The germline V gene encodes CDR1 SGHTA and CDR2 FQGNSA. The CDR3 is 13 residues long. The CDR3, as DNA: TGTGCCAGCAGCTTAACGCTCGACTATGGCTACACCTTC. It specifies CASSLTLDYGYTF.

This clone appeared once. J is TRBJ1-6 and V is TRBV24-1, with a weak D call TRBD1 (5 bases). The CDR3 extends over 15 amino acids. Looked up from germline, CDR1 is KGHDR and CDR2 is SFDVKD. Trimming shortened V by 5 bases and J by 10 bases, and 17 bases separated the two germline ends. The CDR3 spells CATSVATAEGSPLHF. The CDR3 DNA follows: TGTGCCACCAGTGTCGCGACAGCTGAAGGGTCACCCCTCCACTTT.

This clone occurred once. The chain couples TRBV28 to TRBJ2-7; TRBD1 is a possible D gene (6 bases). Germline V gives CDR1 MDHEN, CDR2 SYDVKM. Trimming took off 4 bases at V and 1 base at J, with 11 bases between the two ends. This CDR3 is built from 14 residues. The CDR3, as DNA: TGTGCCAGCAGTTCGCCAGGGGTATCCTACGAGCAGTACTTC. This codes for CASSSPGVSYEQYF.

The chain carries TRBV25-1 and TRBJ1-3; maybe TRBD1 (5 bases). Germline CDR1 is MGHDK and CDR2 is SYGVNS. CDR3 size: 13 residues. V was cut by 5 bases and J by 3 bases, with 8 bases left in between. The CDR3 is CASSRGIGNTIYF. As DNA, the CDR3 is TGTGCCAGCAGTAGGGGAATTGGAAACACCATATATTTT.

The chain links TRBV4-1 to TRBJ2-5; D call uncertain. Trimming removed 1 base from V and 1 base from J, with 4 bases in between. Germline V lookup: CDR1 MGHRA, CDR2 YSYEKL. The CDR3 spans 13 residues. The CDR3 DNA reads TGCGCCAGCAGCCAAGCTCTCCAAGAGACCCAGTACTTC. Translated, it gives CASSQALQETQYF.

The rearrangement joins TRBV18 to TRBJ2-1; D is perhaps TRBD2 (6 bases). The V end lost 4 bases, the J end lost 2 bases, and 12 bases lay between the germline ends. The CDR3 totals 15 residues. Germline CDR1 and CDR2: KGHSH and LQKENI. The CDR3 region is CASSQLAGPYNEQFF. The CDR3, as DNA: TGTGCCAGCTCACAGTTGGCGGGGCCCTACAATGAGCAGTTCTTC. Full variable domain (rest looked up from reference TRBV18 and TRBJ2-1): NAGVMQNPRHLVRRRGQEARLRCSPMKGHSHVYWYRQLPEEGLKFMVYLQKENIIDESGMPKERFSAEFPKEGPSILRIQQVVRGDSAAYFCASSQLAGPYNEQFFGPGTRLTVL.

The chain carries TRBV12-3 or TRBV12-4 and TRBJ1-1; D is ambiguous. Trimming stripped 8 bases from V and 6 bases from J, with 10 bases between. The CDR3 covers 11 residues. The CDR3 sequence is CASVSSSEAFF. The DNA of the CDR3 is TGTGCCAGCGTTTCGAGCTCTGAAGCTTTCTTT.

V usage is TRBV29-1 and J usage is TRBJ2-4; 9 nucleotides agree with TRBD2. Germline CDR1 is SQVTM and CDR2 is ANQGSEA. The trim removed 4 bases at V and 8 bases at J, leaving 3 bases unmatched. The CDR3 is 12 residues long. Written as DNA, the CDR3 is TGCAGCGTTGCCGGGACTAGCCACATTCAGTACTTC. Its protein is CSVAGTSHIQYF.

Worth noting for this clone: One end of the junction does not line up with germline, which may come from a read error. This chain uses TRBV10-3 with TRBJ2-2; 10 bases agree with TRBD2. The CDR3 runs 16 residues. Looked up from germline, CDR1 is ENHRY and CDR2 is SYGVKD. The CDR3 protein is CGCGGLAGVDTGELFF. The CDR3 nucleotides are TGCGGATGCGGCGGGCTAGCGGGAGTTGACACCGGGGAGCTGTTTTTT.